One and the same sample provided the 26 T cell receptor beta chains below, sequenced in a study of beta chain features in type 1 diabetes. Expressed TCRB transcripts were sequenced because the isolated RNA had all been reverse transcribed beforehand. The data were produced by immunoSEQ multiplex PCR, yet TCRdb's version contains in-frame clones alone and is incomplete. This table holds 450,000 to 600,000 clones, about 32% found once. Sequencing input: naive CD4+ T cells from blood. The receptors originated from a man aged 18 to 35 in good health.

The CDR3 region is CASSYASNKNIQYF. The CDR3 region has the DNA TGTGCCAGCAGTTATGCTAGCAATAAAAACATTCAGTACTTC. The chain employs TRBV28 and TRBJ2-4; possible D gene TRBD2, 5 bases. The CDR3 contains 14 residues. V was clipped by 4 bases and J by 4 bases, with 11 bases between them. CDR1 and CDR2 (germline): MDHEN, SYDVKM.

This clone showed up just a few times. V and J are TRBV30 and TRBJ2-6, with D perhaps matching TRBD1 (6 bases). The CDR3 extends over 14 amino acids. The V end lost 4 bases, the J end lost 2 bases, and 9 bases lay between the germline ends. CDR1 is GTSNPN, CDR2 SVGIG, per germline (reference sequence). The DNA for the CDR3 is TGTGCCTGGATACAGGGAACTGGGGCCAACGTCCTGACTTTC. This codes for CAWIQGTGANVLTF.

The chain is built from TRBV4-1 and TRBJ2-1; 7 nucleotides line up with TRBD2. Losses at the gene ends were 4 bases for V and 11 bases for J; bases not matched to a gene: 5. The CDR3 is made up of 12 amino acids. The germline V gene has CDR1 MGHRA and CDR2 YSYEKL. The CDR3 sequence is CASSPATSQQFF. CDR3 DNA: TGCGCCAGCAGCCCAGCGACTAGCCAGCAGTTCTTC.

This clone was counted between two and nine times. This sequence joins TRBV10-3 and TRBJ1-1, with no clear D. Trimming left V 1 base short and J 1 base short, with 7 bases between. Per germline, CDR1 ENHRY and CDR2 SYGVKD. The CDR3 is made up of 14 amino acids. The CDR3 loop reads CAISELNPNTEAFF. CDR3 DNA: TGTGCCATCAGTGAGTTAAATCCGAACACTGAAGCTTTCTTT.

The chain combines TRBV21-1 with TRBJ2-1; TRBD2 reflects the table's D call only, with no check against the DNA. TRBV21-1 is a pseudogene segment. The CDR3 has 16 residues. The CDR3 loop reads CASSLHALAGDNEQFF. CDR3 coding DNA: TGTGCCAGCAGCCTTCACGCACTAGCCGGAGACAATGAGCAGTTCTTC.

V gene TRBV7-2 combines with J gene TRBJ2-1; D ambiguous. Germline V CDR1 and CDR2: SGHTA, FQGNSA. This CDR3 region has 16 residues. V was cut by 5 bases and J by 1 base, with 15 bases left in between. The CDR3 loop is CASSAYVGSSYNEQFF. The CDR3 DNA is TGTGCCAGCAGCGCCTACGTAGGGTCGTCCTACAATGAGCAGTTCTTC.

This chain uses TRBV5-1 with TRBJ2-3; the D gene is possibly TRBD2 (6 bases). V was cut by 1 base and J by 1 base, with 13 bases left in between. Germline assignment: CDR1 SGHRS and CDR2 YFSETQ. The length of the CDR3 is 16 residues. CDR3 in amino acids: CASSLLKASGTDTQYF. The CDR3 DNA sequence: TGCGCCAGCAGCTTGCTGAAGGCTAGCGGCACAGATACGCAGTATTTT.

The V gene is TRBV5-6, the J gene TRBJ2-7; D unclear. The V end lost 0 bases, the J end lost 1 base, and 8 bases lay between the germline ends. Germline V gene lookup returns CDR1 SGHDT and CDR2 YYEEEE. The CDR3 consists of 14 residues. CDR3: CASSLEAQSYEQYF. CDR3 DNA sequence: TGTGCCAGCAGCTTGGAAGCACAGTCCTACGAGCAGTACTTC.

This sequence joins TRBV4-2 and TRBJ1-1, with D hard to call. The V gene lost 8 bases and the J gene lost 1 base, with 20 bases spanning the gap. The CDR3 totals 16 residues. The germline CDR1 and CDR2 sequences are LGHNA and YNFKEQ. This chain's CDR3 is CASVRARRGGNTEAFF. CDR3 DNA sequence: TGTGCCAGCGTGCGAGCCAGGAGAGGAGGGAACACTGAAGCTTTCTTT.

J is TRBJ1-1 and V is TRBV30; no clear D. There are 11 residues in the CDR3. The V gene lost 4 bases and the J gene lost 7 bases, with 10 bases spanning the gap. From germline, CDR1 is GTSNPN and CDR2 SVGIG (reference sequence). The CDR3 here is CAWTRHYEAFF. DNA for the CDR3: TGTGCCTGGACCAGACACTATGAAGCTTTCTTT.

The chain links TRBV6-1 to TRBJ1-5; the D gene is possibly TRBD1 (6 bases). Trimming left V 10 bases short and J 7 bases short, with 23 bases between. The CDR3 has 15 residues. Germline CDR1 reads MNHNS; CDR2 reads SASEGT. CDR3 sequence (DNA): TGTGCCACCACCCCCGGTGGGGGCGAGAGGCAGCCCCAGCATTTT. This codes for CATTPGGGERQPQHF.

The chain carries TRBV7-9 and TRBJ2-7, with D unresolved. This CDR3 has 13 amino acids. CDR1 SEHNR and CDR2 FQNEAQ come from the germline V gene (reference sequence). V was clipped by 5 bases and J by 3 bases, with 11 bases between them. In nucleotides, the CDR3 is TGTGCCAGCAGCATAACCCCGGGCTACGAGCAGTACTTC. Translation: CASSITPGYEQYF.

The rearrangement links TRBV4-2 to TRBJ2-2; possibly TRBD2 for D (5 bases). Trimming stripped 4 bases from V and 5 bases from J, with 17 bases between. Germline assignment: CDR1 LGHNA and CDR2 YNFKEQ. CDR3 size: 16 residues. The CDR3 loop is CASSPRVAMGTGELFF. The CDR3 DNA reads TGTGCCAGCAGCCCCCGGGTAGCGATGGGTACCGGGGAGCTGTTTTTT.

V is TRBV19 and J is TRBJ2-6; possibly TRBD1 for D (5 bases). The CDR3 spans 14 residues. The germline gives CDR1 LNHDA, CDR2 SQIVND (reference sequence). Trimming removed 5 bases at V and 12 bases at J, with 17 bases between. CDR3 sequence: CASSAGSGGVVLTF. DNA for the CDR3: TGTGCCAGTAGTGCAGGGTCGGGCGGCGTCGTCCTGACTTTC. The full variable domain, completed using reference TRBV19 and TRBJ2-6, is DGGITQSPKYLFRKEGQNVTLSCEQNLNHDAMYWYRQDPGQGLRLIYYSQIVNDFQKGDIAEGYSVSREKKESFPLTVTSAQKNPTAFYLCASSAGSGGVVLTFGAGSRLTVL.

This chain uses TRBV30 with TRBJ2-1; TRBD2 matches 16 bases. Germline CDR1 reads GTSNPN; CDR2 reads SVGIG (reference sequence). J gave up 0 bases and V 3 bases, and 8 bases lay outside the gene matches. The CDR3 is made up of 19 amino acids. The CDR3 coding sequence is TGTGCCTGGAGCTTCAGGGGACTAGCGGGAGGGAGCTCCTACAATGAGCAGTTCTTC. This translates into CAWSFRGLAGGSSYNEQFF. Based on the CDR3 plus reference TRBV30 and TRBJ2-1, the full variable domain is SQTIHQWPATLVQPVGSPLSLECTVEGTSNPNLYWYRQAAGRGLQLLFYSVGIGQISSEVPQNLSASRPQDRQFILSSKKLLLSDSGFYLCAWSFRGLAGGSSYNEQFFGPGTRLTVL.

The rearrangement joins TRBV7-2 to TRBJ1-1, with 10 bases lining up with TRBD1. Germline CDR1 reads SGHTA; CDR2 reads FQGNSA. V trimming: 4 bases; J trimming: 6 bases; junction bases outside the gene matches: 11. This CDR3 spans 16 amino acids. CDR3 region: CASSSGTGEFGAEAFF. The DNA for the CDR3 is TGTGCCAGCAGCTCAGGGACAGGGGAGTTCGGGGCTGAAGCTTTCTTT.

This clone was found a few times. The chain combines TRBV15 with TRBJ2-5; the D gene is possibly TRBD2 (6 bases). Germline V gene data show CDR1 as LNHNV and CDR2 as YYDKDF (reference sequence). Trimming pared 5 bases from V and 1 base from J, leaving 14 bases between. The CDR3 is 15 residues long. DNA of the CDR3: TGTGCCACCAGCCTCCTGGGCGGGGCCCAAGAGACCCAGTACTTC. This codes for CATSLLGGAQETQYF.

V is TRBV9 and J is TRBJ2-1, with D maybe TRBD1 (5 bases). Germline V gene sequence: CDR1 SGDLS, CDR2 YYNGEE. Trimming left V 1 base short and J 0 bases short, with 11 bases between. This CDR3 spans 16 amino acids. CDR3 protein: CASSVQGWGSYNEQFF. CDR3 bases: TGTGCCAGCAGCGTACAGGGTTGGGGCTCCTACAATGAGCAGTTCTTC. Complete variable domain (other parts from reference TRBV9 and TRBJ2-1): DSGVTQTPKHLITATGQRVTLRCSPRSGDLSVYWYQQSLDQGLQFLIQYYNGEERAKGNILERFSAQQFPDLHSELNLSSLELGDSALYFCASSVQGWGSYNEQFFGPGTRLTVL.

DNA for the CDR3: TGTGCCATCAGTGAGGGACAGCTGAACACTGAAGCTTTCTTT. It specifies CAISEGQLNTEAFF. This chain joins TRBV10-3 and TRBJ1-1, with a weak D call TRBD1 (6 bases). Germline V gene sequence: CDR1 ENHRY, CDR2 SYGVKD. The CDR3 contains 14 residues. V lost 2 bases to trimming and J lost 0 bases, with 7 bases between them.

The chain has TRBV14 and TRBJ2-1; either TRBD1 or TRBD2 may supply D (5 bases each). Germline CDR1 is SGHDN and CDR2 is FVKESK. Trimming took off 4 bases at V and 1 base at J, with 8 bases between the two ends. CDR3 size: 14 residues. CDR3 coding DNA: TGTGCCAGCAGCCCGAGGGGTTCCTACAATGAGCAGTTCTTC. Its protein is CASSPRGSYNEQFF.

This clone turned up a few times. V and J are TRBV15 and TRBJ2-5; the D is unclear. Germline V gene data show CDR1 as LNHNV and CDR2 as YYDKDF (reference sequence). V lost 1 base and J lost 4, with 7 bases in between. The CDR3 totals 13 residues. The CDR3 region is CATSRGSIETQYF. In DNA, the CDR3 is TGTGCCACCAGCAGAGGGTCCATAGAGACCCAGTACTTC.

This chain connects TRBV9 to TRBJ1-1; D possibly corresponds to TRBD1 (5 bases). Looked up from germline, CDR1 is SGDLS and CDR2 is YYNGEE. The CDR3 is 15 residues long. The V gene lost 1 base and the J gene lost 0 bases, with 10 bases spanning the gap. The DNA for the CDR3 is TGTGCCAGCAGCGTACAGGGAAACATGAACACTGAAGCTTTCTTT. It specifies CASSVQGNMNTEAFF. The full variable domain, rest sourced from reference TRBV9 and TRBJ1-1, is DSGVTQTPKHLITATGQRVTLRCSPRSGDLSVYWYQQSLDQGLQFLIQYYNGEERAKGNILERFSAQQFPDLHSELNLSSLELGDSALYFCASSVQGNMNTEAFFGQGTRLTVV.

The CDR3 here is CAWSSQGLNQPQHF. CDR3 bases: TGTGCCTGGAGTTCGCAGGGCCTGAATCAGCCCCAGCATTTT. This sequence joins TRBV30 and TRBJ1-5; D possibly corresponds to TRBD1 (5 bases). This CDR3 is 14 amino acids long. Germline lookup yields CDR1 GTSNPN and CDR2 SVGIG (reference sequence). Trimming pared 2 bases from V and 4 bases from J, leaving 12 bases between.

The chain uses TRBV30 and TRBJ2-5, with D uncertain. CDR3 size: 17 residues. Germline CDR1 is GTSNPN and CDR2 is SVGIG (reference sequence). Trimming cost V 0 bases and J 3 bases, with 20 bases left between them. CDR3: CAWSVMNSGGWKETQYF. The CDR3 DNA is TGTGCCTGGAGTGTAATGAATAGTGGCGGTTGGAAAGAGACCCAGTACTTC.

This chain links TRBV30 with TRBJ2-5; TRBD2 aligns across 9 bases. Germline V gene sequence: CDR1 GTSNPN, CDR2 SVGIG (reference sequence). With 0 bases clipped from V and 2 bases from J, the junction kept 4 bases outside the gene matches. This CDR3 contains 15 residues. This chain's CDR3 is CAWSVSGRRQETQYF. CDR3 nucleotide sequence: TGTGCCTGGAGTGTAAGCGGGAGGAGGCAAGAGACCCAGTACTTC.

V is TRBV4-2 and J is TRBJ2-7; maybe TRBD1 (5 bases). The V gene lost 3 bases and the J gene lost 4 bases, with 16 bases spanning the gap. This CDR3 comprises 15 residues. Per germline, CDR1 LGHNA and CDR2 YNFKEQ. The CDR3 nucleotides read TGTGCCAGCAGCCAGACGTTTAATGGGGCATACGAGCAGTACTTC. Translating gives CASSQTFNGAYEQYF.